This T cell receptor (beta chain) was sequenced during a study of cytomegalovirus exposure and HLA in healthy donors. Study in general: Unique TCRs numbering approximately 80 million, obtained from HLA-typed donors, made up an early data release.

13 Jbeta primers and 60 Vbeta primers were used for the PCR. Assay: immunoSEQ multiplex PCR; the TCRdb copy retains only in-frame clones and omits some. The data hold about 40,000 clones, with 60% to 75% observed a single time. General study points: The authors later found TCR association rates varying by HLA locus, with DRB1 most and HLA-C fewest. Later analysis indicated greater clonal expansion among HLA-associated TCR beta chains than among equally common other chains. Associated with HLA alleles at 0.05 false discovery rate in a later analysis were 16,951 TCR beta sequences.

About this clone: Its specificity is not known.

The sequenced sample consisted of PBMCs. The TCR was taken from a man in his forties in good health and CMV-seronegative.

CDR3 in amino acids: CASSPAGVLSYEQYF. The CDR3 region has the DNA TGTGCCAGCAGCCCGGCGGGGGTGCTTTCCTACGAGCAGTACTTC. The V call is TRBV7-9, the J call TRBJ2-7, with 7 bases fitting TRBD2. Germline V gene data show CDR1 as SEHNR and CDR2 as FQNEAQ (reference sequence). Losses at the gene ends were 5 bases for V and 1 base for J; bases not matched to a gene: 8. This CDR3 region has 15 residues.